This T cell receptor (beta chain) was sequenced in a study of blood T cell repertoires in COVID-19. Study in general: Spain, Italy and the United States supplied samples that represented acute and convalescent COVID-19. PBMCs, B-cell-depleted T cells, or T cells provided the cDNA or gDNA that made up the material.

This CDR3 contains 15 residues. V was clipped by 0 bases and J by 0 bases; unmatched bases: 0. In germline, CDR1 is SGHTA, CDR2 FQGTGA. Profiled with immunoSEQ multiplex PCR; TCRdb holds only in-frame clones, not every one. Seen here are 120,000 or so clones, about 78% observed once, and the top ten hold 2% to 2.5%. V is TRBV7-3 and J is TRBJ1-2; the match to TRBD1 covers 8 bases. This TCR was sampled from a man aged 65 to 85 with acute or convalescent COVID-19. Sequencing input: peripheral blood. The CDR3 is CASSLTGQANYGYTF. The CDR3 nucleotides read TGTGCCAGCAGCTTAACGGGACAGGCTAACTATGGCTACACCTTC. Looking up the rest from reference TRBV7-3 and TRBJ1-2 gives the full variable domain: GAGVSQTPSNKVTEKGKYVELRCDPISGHTALYWYRQSLGQGPEFLIYFQGTGAADDSGLPNDRFFAVRPEGSVSTLKIQRTERGDSAVYLCASSLTGQANYGYTFGSGTRLTVV.